These T cell receptor beta chains were read from a single sample in a study of post-analysis software for immune sequencing data. MiXCR, run by TCRdb on the PCR reads, gives a single entry per CDR3 protein. Altogether about 540,000 distinct CDR3 sequences are present, about a third being singletons, with the ten largest covering about 6%. Sequencing was carried out using blood. These TCRs come from a girl younger than 18 with multiple sclerosis. Both conserved end residues are part of each CDR3. The order of the fields is CDR3 length, J gene, V gene, clone size, D gene, CDR3 DNA, CDR3 protein. The D gene is left open where the match is weak. Some rows mark clone size as missing; the rest say once, few, many or name a class of expanded clone.

19 | TRBJ2-3 | TRBV24-1 | NA | TRBD2 | TGTGCCACCAGTGATTGGAGGGGAGGGAGACCATTTCCCACAGATACGCAGTATTTT | CATSDWRGGRPFPTDTQYF
13 | TRBJ2-1 | TRBV29-1 | many | NA | TGCAGCGTTGGGAGGGGGGCCTACAATGAGCAGTTCTTC | CSVGRGAYNEQFF
14 | TRBJ2-7 | TRBV6-2/TRBV6-3 | few | TRBD1 | TGTGCCAGCAGAGAGACAGGGGGCCTCTACGAGCAGTACTTC | CASRETGGLYEQYF
14 | TRBJ2-5 | TRBV6-1 | few | NA | TGTGCCAGCCGTGGTGAAACAGGGCTGGAGACCCAGTACTTC | CASRGETGLETQYF
17 | TRBJ1-1 | TRBV4-1 | NA | TRBD1 | TGCGCCAGCAGCCAAGTCCATGCCGGGACAGGAGACACTGAAGCTTTCTTT | CASSQVHAGTGDTEAFF
15 | TRBJ1-6 | TRBV5-5 | NA | TRBD1 | TGTGCCAGCAGCCCCACCGGGACAGGGAACTCACCCCTCCACTTT | CASSPTGTGNSPLHF
15 | TRBJ2-3 | TRBV2 | NA | TRBD2 | TGTGCCAGCAGTGAAGGGACTAGCGTAACAGATACGCAGTATTTT | CASSEGTSVTDTQYF
18 | TRBJ2-1 | TRBV11-2 | NA | TRBD2 | TGTGCCAGCAGCTCATGGCGACTAGCGTCCGATCCGTACAATGAGCAGTTCTTC | CASSSWRLASDPYNEQFF
16 | TRBJ2-3 | TRBV27 | few | TRBD2 | TGTGCCAGCAGTACCCTAGCGGGGGGGCCGGGAGATACGCAGTATTTT | CASSTLAGGPGDTQYF
17 | TRBJ2-1 | TRBV5-5 | NA | NA | TGTGCCAGCAGCTTGCTTTTATATCCTGGGGGCTACAATGGGCAGTTCTTC | CASSLLLYPGGYNGQFF
14 | TRBJ2-3 | TRBV7-3 | NA | NA | TGTGCCAGCAGCTCAAGGAGCAGCACAGATACGCAGTATTTT | CASSSRSSTDTQYF
14 | TRBJ1-2 | TRBV29-1 | few | NA | TGCAGCGTTGAAGGTGAAGGACAGACAGATGGCTACACCTTC | CSVEGEGQTDGYTF
13 | TRBJ2-7 | TRBV5-1 | NA | TRBD1 | TGCGCCAGCAGCTTATGGACAGGGGGCGAGCAGTACTTC | CASSLWTGGEQYF
15 | TRBJ2-7 | TRBV4-1 | NA | NA | TGCGCCAGCAGCCCGGACACGACGGGCCGGTACGAGCAGTACTTC | CASSPDTTGRYEQYF
14 | TRBJ2-3 | TRBV20-1 | NA | NA | TGCAGTGCTAGCACAGTGACTAGCACAGATACGCAGTATTTT | CSASTVTSTDTQYF
15 | TRBJ1-5 | TRBV2 | NA | TRBD1 | TGTGCCAGCAGTGGTACAGGGGGCTCGGGGCAGCCCCAGCATTTT | CASSGTGGSGQPQHF
14 | TRBJ1-4 | TRBV10-2 | few | TRBD1 | TGCGCCAGCAGAGCAGGGGGCCTCAATGAAAGACTGTTTTTT | CASRAGGLNERLFF
16 | TRBJ2-4 | TRBV19 | NA | TRBD1 | TGTGCCAGTAGTATAGTCTACAGGGGTTCCAAAAACATTCAGTACTTC | CASSIVYRGSKNIQYF
14 | TRBJ2-4 | TRBV2 | NA | NA | TGTGCCAGCAGTGTGACGAGGGGTGAAGACATTCAGTACTTC | CASSVTRGEDIQYF
16 | TRBJ1-2 | TRBV5-6 | many | TRBD1 | TGTGCCAGCATCTCTTACCCAGCAGGGGGAACATATGGCTACACCTTC | CASISYPAGGTYGYTF
19 | TRBJ2-3 | TRBV9 | NA | TRBD1 | TGTGCCAGCAGCGTCCCGAATCCTTTACAGGGGGCGGTTACAGATACGCAGTATTTT | CASSVPNPLQGAVTDTQYF
11 | TRBJ1-2 | TRBV3-1 | NA | NA | TGTGCCAGCAGCCTTAACAGAGGCTACACCTTC | CASSLNRGYTF
16 | TRBJ1-5 | TRBV6-6 | NA | TRBD1 | TGTGCCAGCAGAGCGGACAGGGGCTCGGGCAATCAGCCCCAGCATTTT | CASRADRGSGNQPQHF
14 | TRBJ2-3 | TRBV6-1 | once | NA | TGTGCCAGCAGTGCTAGAGCCCTCGCAGATACGCAGTATTTT | CASSARALADTQYF
16 | TRBJ1-2 | TRBV20-1 | NA | TRBD1 | TGCAGTGCCTTGACAGGGGGCTTCGAGCACCCGCGGGGCTACACCTTC | CSALTGGFEHPRGYTF
13 | TRBJ2-4 | TRBV12-3/TRBV12-4 | NA | NA | TGTGCCAGCAGCCTTTCAGCCAAAAACATTCAGTACTTC | CASSLSAKNIQYF
16 | TRBJ1-5 | TRBV6-1 | few | NA | TGTGCCAGCAGTGAGGGGCAGACACTCAGCAATCAGCCCCAGCATTTT | CASSEGQTLSNQPQHF
14 | TRBJ2-1 | TRBV7-9 | NA | NA | TGTGCCAGCAGCCCTGCGTTTCCCGCAAATGAGCAGTTCTTC | CASSPAFPANEQFF
14 | TRBJ1-2 | TRBV15 | NA | NA | TGTGCCACCAGCTCCCGACCACCGAACTATGGCTACACCTTC | CATSSRPPNYGYTF
12 | TRBJ1-2 | TRBV5-1 | few | NA | TGCGCCACCTCCGGGGGTTCCTATGGCTACACCTTC | CATSGGSYGYTF
14 | TRBJ1-6 | TRBV5-1 | NA | NA | TGCGCCAGCAGCTTTCAGGGTAGGAATTCACCCCTCCACTTT | CASSFQGRNSPLHF
16 | TRBJ2-3 | TRBV20-1 | few | TRBD2 | TGCAGTGCTAACACGAGGACTAGCGGGGACACAGATACGCAGTATTTT | CSANTRTSGDTDTQYF
16 | TRBJ2-6 | TRBV2 | NA | NA | TGTGCCAGCAGTAAACTAGACGGCTCTGGGGCCAACGTCCTGACTTTC | CASSKLDGSGANVLTF
15 | TRBJ2-3 | TRBV6-5 | NA | NA | TGTGCCAGCAGTGAACGTGCGGGGAACACAGATACGCAGTATTTT | CASSERAGNTDTQYF